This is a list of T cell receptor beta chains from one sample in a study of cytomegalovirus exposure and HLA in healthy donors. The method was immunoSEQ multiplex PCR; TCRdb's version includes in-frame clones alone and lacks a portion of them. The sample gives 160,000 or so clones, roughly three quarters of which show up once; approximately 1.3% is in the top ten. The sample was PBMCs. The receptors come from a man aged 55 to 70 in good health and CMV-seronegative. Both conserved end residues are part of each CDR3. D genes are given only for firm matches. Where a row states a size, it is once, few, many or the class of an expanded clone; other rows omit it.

CDR3 DNA: TGTGCCATCAGTGAGAGCGCCGGAAGCTATGCCACCTTC
CDR3 protein: CAISESAGSYATF
V gene: TRBV10-3
D gene: -
clone size: -
J gene: TRBJ1-2

CDR3 DNA: TGTGCCATCAGTGGCGCCGGGGTCTCCTACGAGCAGTACTTC
CDR3 protein: CAISGAGVSYEQYF
V gene: TRBV10-3
D gene: -
clone size: -
J gene: TRBJ2-7

CDR3 DNA: TGTGCCAGCAGAGACGGGACAGCGGGCTCACCCCTCCACTTT
CDR3 protein: CASRDGTAGSPLHF
V gene: TRBV2
D gene: TRBD1
clone size: -
J gene: TRBJ1-6

CDR3 DNA: TGTGCCAGCAGTGAGCAGGGTAATTCCTACGAGCAGTACTTC
CDR3 protein: CASSEQGNSYEQYF
V gene: TRBV6-4
D gene: -
clone size: -
J gene: TRBJ2-7

CDR3 DNA: TGTGCCAGCAGCTCTCAATCGCAGGGTCCAAGGAATTCACCCCTCCACTTT
CDR3 protein: CASSSQSQGPRNSPLHF
V gene: TRBV7-8
D gene: -
clone size: -
J gene: TRBJ1-6

CDR3 DNA: TGTGCCAGTAGCCCCTACGGGACAGCCATTTTCTCTGGGGCCAACGTCCTGACTTTC
CDR3 protein: CASSPYGTAIFSGANVLTF
V gene: TRBV19
D gene: TRBD1
clone size: -
J gene: TRBJ2-6

CDR3 DNA: TGTGCCAGCAGCGCCTTCGGGGGTGGAACTGAAGCTTTCTTT
CDR3 protein: CASSAFGGGTEAFF
V gene: TRBV11-2
D gene: -
clone size: -
J gene: TRBJ1-1

CDR3 DNA: TGCAGCGTAGGTCCGGGACAGGGCCACGAGCAGTACTTC
CDR3 protein: CSVGPGQGHEQYF
V gene: TRBV29-1
D gene: TRBD1
clone size: -
J gene: TRBJ2-7

CDR3 DNA: TGTGCCAGCAGTCCCCTTGGCAGGGCCTCCCTCTCCTACGAGCAGTACTTC
CDR3 protein: CASSPLGRASLSYEQYF
V gene: TRBV28
D gene: -
clone size: -
J gene: TRBJ2-7

CDR3 DNA: TGCGCCAGCAGCTTGGTCCGTGGCACACAAGAGACCCAGTACTTC
CDR3 protein: CASSLVRGTQETQYF
V gene: TRBV5-1
D gene: -
clone size: -
J gene: TRBJ2-5

CDR3 DNA: TGTGCCACTCGCACTAGCGCAATACAAGAGACCCAGTACTTC
CDR3 protein: CATRTSAIQETQYF
V gene: TRBV10-3
D gene: TRBD2
clone size: -
J gene: TRBJ2-5

CDR3 DNA: TGTGCCAGCACGAGTGGTGAAAAACTGTTTTTT
CDR3 protein: CASTSGEKLFF
V gene: TRBV6-6
D gene: -
clone size: few
J gene: TRBJ1-4

CDR3 DNA: TGTGCCACTTGTAGCGGGGGGCGGTCAGATACGCAGTATTTT
CDR3 protein: CATCSGGRSDTQYF
V gene: TRBV6-6
D gene: TRBD2
clone size: -
J gene: TRBJ2-3

CDR3 DNA: TGTGCCAGCAGTGAAGCAGGCCAGGCCCATCAGCCCCAGCATTTT
CDR3 protein: CASSEAGQAHQPQHF
V gene: TRBV6-1
D gene: -
clone size: few
J gene: TRBJ1-5

CDR3 DNA: TGTGCCAGCAGTGAATCACGCGGGATTCTAGCCAAAAACATTCAGTACTTC
CDR3 protein: CASSESRGILAKNIQYF
V gene: TRBV6-1
D gene: -
clone size: -
J gene: TRBJ2-4

CDR3 DNA: TGTGCCAGCAGCGTTAGCGGGAGCGCGGAGACCCAGTACTTC
CDR3 protein: CASSVSGSAETQYF
V gene: TRBV9
D gene: TRBD2
clone size: -
J gene: TRBJ2-5

CDR3 DNA: TGTGCCAGCAGCCCCCCCGGGGGCTCCTACGAGCAGTACTTC
CDR3 protein: CASSPPGGSYEQYF
V gene: TRBV11-3
D gene: -
clone size: -
J gene: TRBJ2-7

CDR3 DNA: TGCGCCAGCAGCTTGGACGGGACAGGGGCAGATACGCAGTATTTT
CDR3 protein: CASSLDGTGADTQYF
V gene: TRBV5-1
D gene: TRBD1
clone size: few
J gene: TRBJ2-3

CDR3 DNA: TGTTCCAGCAGCTTAGAGCGGGGGATCACAGATACACAGTATTTT
CDR3 protein: CSSSLERGITDTQYF
V gene: TRBV7-9
D gene: TRBD2
clone size: -
J gene: TRBJ2-3

CDR3 DNA: TGTGCCAGCAGCGGAATGACAGGGAGGGAGACCCAGTACTTC
CDR3 protein: CASSGMTGRETQYF
V gene: TRBV9
D gene: -
clone size: -
J gene: TRBJ2-5

CDR3 DNA: TGTGCCAGCTCACCCCTCGGGCGAACGTCGGGGATGGGACTAGCGGGAGGTGCCTACAATGAGCAGTTCTTC
CDR3 protein: CASSPLGRTSGMGLAGGAYNEQFF
V gene: TRBV18
D gene: TRBD2
clone size: -
J gene: TRBJ2-1

CDR3 DNA: TGTGCCAGCAGCTTATCTACTAGCGGGGATATCTACGAGCAGTACTTC
CDR3 protein: CASSLSTSGDIYEQYF
V gene: TRBV7-9
D gene: TRBD2
clone size: few
J gene: TRBJ2-7

CDR3 DNA: TGTGCCAGCAGTCCCGCGCTTTATTTATCGACAGATACGCAGTATTTT
CDR3 protein: CASSPALYLSTDTQYF
V gene: TRBV27
D gene: -
clone size: -
J gene: TRBJ2-3

CDR3 DNA: TGTGCCAGTAGTATTTCTTCAGGTACTAATCAGCCCCAGCATTTT
CDR3 protein: CASSISSGTNQPQHF
V gene: TRBV19
D gene: -
clone size: -
J gene: TRBJ1-5

CDR3 DNA: TGTTCCAGCAGCCATGGGACAATGGGTTCACCCCTCCACTTT
CDR3 protein: CSSSHGTMGSPLHF
V gene: TRBV7-9
D gene: -
clone size: -
J gene: TRBJ1-6

CDR3 DNA: TGTGCCAGCAGCCCATCTGGGGCCAACGTCCTGACTTTC
CDR3 protein: CASSPSGANVLTF
V gene: TRBV11-3
D gene: -
clone size: -
J gene: TRBJ2-6

CDR3 DNA: TGTGCCAGCAGCTTAGCTATGACCGGGATGAACACTGAAGCTTTCTTT
CDR3 protein: CASSLAMTGMNTEAFF
V gene: TRBV7-8
D gene: -
clone size: -
J gene: TRBJ1-1

CDR3 DNA: TGCGCCAGCAGCTTGGCGGGGGAGGAGCTGTTTTTT
CDR3 protein: CASSLAGEELFF
V gene: TRBV5-1
D gene: -
clone size: -
J gene: TRBJ2-2

CDR3 DNA: TGTGCCAGCAGTGACTCTAGCGGCTCCTACAATGAGCAGTTCTTC
CDR3 protein: CASSDSSGSYNEQFF
V gene: TRBV6-4
D gene: -
clone size: -
J gene: TRBJ2-1

CDR3 DNA: TGTGCCAGCAGTTTAGGGGACTATGGCTACACCTTC
CDR3 protein: CASSLGDYGYTF
V gene: TRBV6-1
D gene: -
clone size: -
J gene: TRBJ1-2

CDR3 DNA: TGCGCCAGCAGCCCCCTCCCCACTAGCGCCTACGAGCAGTACTTC
CDR3 protein: CASSPLPTSAYEQYF
V gene: TRBV4-1
D gene: TRBD2
clone size: few
J gene: TRBJ2-7

CDR3 DNA: TGTGCCAGCAGCCCGCTAGGAGGGGGCGCAACAGATACGCAGTATTTT
CDR3 protein: CASSPLGGGATDTQYF
V gene: TRBV7-8
D gene: -
clone size: -
J gene: TRBJ2-3

CDR3 DNA: TGTGCCAGCAGCTTAGGACTAGAGAAGGGTACGCAGTATTTT
CDR3 protein: CASSLGLEKGTQYF
V gene: TRBV7-2
D gene: -
clone size: -
J gene: TRBJ2-3

CDR3 DNA: TGCGCCAGCAGCTTGGGAGGTACTAGCGGGCAAGAGACCCAGTACTTC
CDR3 protein: CASSLGGTSGQETQYF
V gene: TRBV5-1
D gene: TRBD2
clone size: -
J gene: TRBJ2-5

CDR3 DNA: TGTGCCAGCAGCTTCGGGGGCGAGCAGTACTTC
CDR3 protein: CASSFGGEQYF
V gene: TRBV7-9
D gene: -
clone size: -
J gene: TRBJ2-7